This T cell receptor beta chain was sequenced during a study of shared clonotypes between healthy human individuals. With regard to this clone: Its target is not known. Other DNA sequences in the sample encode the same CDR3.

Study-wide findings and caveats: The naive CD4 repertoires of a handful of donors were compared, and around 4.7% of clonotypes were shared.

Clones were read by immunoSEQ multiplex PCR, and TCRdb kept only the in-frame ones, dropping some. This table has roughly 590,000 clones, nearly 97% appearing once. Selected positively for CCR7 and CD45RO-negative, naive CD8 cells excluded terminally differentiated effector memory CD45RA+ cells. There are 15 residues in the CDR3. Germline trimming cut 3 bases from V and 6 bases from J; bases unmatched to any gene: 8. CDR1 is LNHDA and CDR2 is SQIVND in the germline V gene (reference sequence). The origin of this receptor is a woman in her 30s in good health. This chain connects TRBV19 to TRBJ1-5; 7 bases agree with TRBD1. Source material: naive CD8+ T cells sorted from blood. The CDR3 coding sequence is TGTGCCAGTAGTATTCTCGACAGGGTGGGTCAGCCCCAGCATTTT. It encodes CASSILDRVGQPQHF.